The 18 T cell receptor beta chains reported below all come from one sample, sequenced in a study of technical replicates of blood from a handful of donors. Produced via immunoSEQ multiplex PCR; TCRdb's table is partial and in-frame only. Among tens of thousands of clones, approximately 94% were seen once, and the ten largest hold about 0.25%. Sequenced material: T cells isolated from PBMCs. The receptors come from a human donor in good health.

Only one count was recorded for this clone. The CDR3 sequence: CASLKGGAAPYEQYF. Here the CDR3 DNA reads TGTGCCAGTCTGAAAGGGGGCGCGGCCCCCTACGAGCAGTACTTC. This chain connects TRBV14 to TRBJ2-7; 7 positions agree with TRBD1. CDR1 and CDR2 (germline): SGHDN, FVKESK. Trimming at V came to 9 bases and at J to 2 bases, leaving 13 bases not matched to a gene. This CDR3 contains 15 residues.

The gene calls are TRBV9 and TRBJ2-1, with TRBD2 matching over 9 bases. CDR3 size: 16 residues. V shed 0 bases, J shed 2 bases, and the junction held 3 bases outside the gene matches. CDR1 and CDR2 from the germline V gene are SGDLS and YYNGEE. The CDR3 DNA is TGTGCCAGCAGCGTAGGACTAGCGGAAGCCTACAATGAGCAGTTCTTC. Its translation: CASSVGLAEAYNEQFF.

The chain is built from TRBV29-1 and TRBJ2-1, with D possibly TRBD2 on 5 matching bases. This CDR3 has 13 residues. V was shortened by 3 bases and J by 4 bases, with 10 bases between the two germline ends. Germline V gene data show CDR1 as SQVTM and CDR2 as ANQGSEA. The CDR3 is CSVDREHYNEQFF. Written as DNA, the CDR3 is TGCAGCGTTGATCGGGAACATTACAATGAGCAGTTCTTC.

This CDR3 reads CASSLDGGTEAFF. DNA of the CDR3: TGCGCCAGCAGCCTCGACGGGGGCACTGAAGCTTTCTTT. The chain links TRBV5-1 to TRBJ1-1, with D perhaps TRBD1 (5 bases). Trimming left V 4 bases short and J 4 bases short, with 11 bases between. The CDR3 extends over 13 amino acids. Germline-derived CDR1 and CDR2 are SGHRS and YFSETQ.

The chain couples TRBV11-2 to TRBJ1-2; TRBD1 matches 7 bases. V lost 1 base to trimming and J lost 8 bases; unmatched junction nucleotides: 4. The CDR3 spans 13 residues. Germline V lookup: CDR1 SGHAT, CDR2 FQNNGV. CDR3 sequence (DNA): TGTGCCAGCAGCTTAGGACAGGGTAGAGGCTACACCTTC. Protein sequence: CASSLGQGRGYTF.

The CDR3 region is CASSFKLDTDTQYF. The DNA for the CDR3 is TGTGCCAGCAGCTTTAAGCTAGACACAGATACGCAGTATTTT. V usage is TRBV5-4 and J usage is TRBJ2-3; D is ambiguous. This CDR3 is 14 amino acids long. The V and J ends lost 2 bases and 2 bases respectively, with 9 bases between them. In germline, CDR1 is SGHNT, CDR2 YYREEE (reference sequence).

This clone was seen just once. This chain links TRBV6-1 with TRBJ2-3; TRBD2 aligns across 12 bases. This CDR3 has 15 amino acids. Germline loops: CDR1 MNHNS, CDR2 SASEGT. V lost 7 bases and J lost 4; bases outside the gene matches: 6. The chain's CDR3 is CASIVTSGSSDTQYF. The CDR3 coding sequence is TGTGCCAGCATTGTGACTAGCGGGAGTTCAGATACGCAGTATTTT.

The chain carries TRBV27 and TRBJ2-7; 7 bases line up with TRBD1. CDR3 length equals 14 residues. The germline V gene encodes CDR1 MNHEY and CDR2 SMNVEV (reference sequence). The V segment lost 6 bases and the J segment 3 bases; nucleotides outside the gene matches: 8. The CDR3 protein is CASRRPWTGYEQYF. The CDR3 nucleotides are TGTGCCAGCAGAAGACCTTGGACAGGCTACGAGCAGTACTTC.

This rearrangement joins TRBV6-1 to TRBJ1-2, with D possibly being TRBD1 (5 bases). Germline V gene sequence: CDR1 MNHNS, CDR2 SASEGT. The V end was cut by 3 bases, the J end by 7 bases, with 6 bases between. The CDR3 loop spans 11 amino acids. The CDR3 region is CASSDRVGYTF. For the CDR3, the DNA is TGTGCCAGCAGTGACAGGGTTGGCTACACCTTC.

This chain links TRBV20-1 with TRBJ1-3, with TRBD1 as a possible D gene (6 bases). V was clipped by 5 bases and J by 7 bases, with 9 bases between them. The CDR3 has 11 amino acids. The germline V gene encodes CDR1 DFQATT and CDR2 SNEGSKA (reference sequence). CDR3 nucleotide sequence: TGCAGTGCTCCCAGGGGTAACACCATATATTTT. This translates into CSAPRGNTIYF.

The rearrangement uses TRBV4-1 and TRBJ2-7; D remains ambiguous. The CDR3 length is 14 residues. Germline values: CDR1 MGHRA, CDR2 YSYEKL. V lost 0 bases and J lost 2, with 8 bases in between. The CDR3 sequence: CASSQETQTYEQYF. Here the CDR3 DNA reads TGCGCCAGCAGCCAAGAAACCCAGACCTACGAGCAGTACTTC.

The CDR3 coding sequence is TGTGCCAGCAGTGACGACAGGCGCTTCTACGAGCAGTACTTC. This codes for CASSDDRRFYEQYF. The J gene is TRBJ2-7, the V gene TRBV6-1, with TRBD1 as a possible D gene (6 bases). V was trimmed by 3 bases and J by 3 bases, leaving 12 bases between them. Germline V gives CDR1 MNHNS, CDR2 SASEGT. The CDR3 sequence is 14 residues long.

This rearrangement joins TRBV11-3 to TRBJ2-2, with 8 bases matching TRBD2. Per germline, CDR1 SGHNT and CDR2 YENEEA. The junction had 9 bases not matched to a gene; V was cut back by 3 bases and J by 6 bases. CDR3 length equals 16 residues. As DNA, the CDR3 is TGTGCCAGCAGCTTTGACTTCGGGGGGGCCCCCGGGGAGCTGTTTTTT. It encodes CASSFDFGGAPGELFF.

The chain has TRBV7-9 and TRBJ1-5; 7 bases map to TRBD1. CDR1 and CDR2 (germline): SEHNR, FQNEAQ (reference sequence). The CDR3 loop spans 13 amino acids. The J segment lost 16 bases and the V segment lost 1 base, leaving 10 bases of the junction unmatched. CDR3 protein: CASSLVSDRVKHF. The CDR3, as DNA: TGTGCCAGCAGCTTAGTATCTGACAGGGTAAAACATTTT.

The genes are TRBV14 and TRBJ2-1, with D tentatively TRBD2 (6 bases). Trimming shortened V by 1 base and J by 6 bases, and 13 bases separated the two germline ends. CDR3 length: 15 amino acids. CDR1 and CDR2 from the germline V gene are SGHDN and FVKESK. CDR3: CASSQGASAGNEQFF. CDR3 in DNA: TGTGCCAGCAGCCAAGGGGCTAGCGCGGGCAATGAGCAGTTCTTC.

The rearrangement uses TRBV13 and TRBJ2-7, with a possible D match to TRBD2 (5 bases). V was cut by 4 bases and J by 3 bases, with 19 bases left in between. Germline assignment: CDR1 PRHDT and CDR2 FYEKMQ (reference sequence). The CDR3 runs to 16 residues. DNA for the CDR3: TGTGCCAGCAGCTCAACCGGGCCCACGGGAATCTACGAGCAGTACTTC. It translates to CASSSTGPTGIYEQYF.

This clone was counted once. The chain carries TRBV11-2 and TRBJ1-1; D uncertain. CDR3 size: 13 residues. Germline V gene sequence: CDR1 SGHAT, CDR2 FQNNGV. The V end lost 2 bases, the J end lost 2 bases, and 6 bases lay between the germline ends. CDR3: CASSLRENTEAFF. The CDR3 DNA sequence: TGTGCCAGCAGCTTACGAGAAAACACTGAAGCTTTCTTT. The entire variable domain, with the rest obtained from reference TRBV11-2 and TRBJ1-1, is as follows: EAGVAQSPRYKIIEKRQSVAFWCNPISGHATLYWYQQILGQGPKLLIQFQNNGVVDDSQLPKDRFSAERLKGVDSTLKIQPAKLEDSAVYLCASSLRENTEAFFGQGTRLTVV.

This chain joins TRBV6-5 and TRBJ2-7, with TRBD2 identical over 7 bases. The junction had 2 bases not matched to a gene; V was cut back by 8 bases and J by 7 bases. CDR1 MNHEY and CDR2 SVGAGI come from the germline V gene. CDR3 length: 10 amino acids. CDR3 DNA: TGTGCCAGCGGGGAGGGGGAGCAGTACTTC. The encoded protein is CASGEGEQYF.